This T cell receptor beta chain was documented in a study of beta chain features in type 1 diabetes. Findings and caveats of the study: Patients with Type 1 diabetes showed moderately but significantly shorter TCRB CDR3s in all four CD4+ subsets.

A remark on this clone: The antigen is undetermined.

cDNA synthesis used the whole RNA isolate, giving expressed TCRB sequences. Sequencing was performed with immunoSEQ multiplex PCR; in TCRdb, only in-frame clones are kept and a portion is missing. This sample has over 100,000 clones, with roughly 17% found just once. CDR1 is SGHRS, CDR2 YFSETQ, per germline. The V gene lost 5 bases and the J gene lost 2 bases, with 13 bases spanning the gap. The CDR3 sequence is 15 residues long. The sample consisted of central memory CD4+ T cells from blood. The source is a man aged 30-40 years with type 1 diabetes. The chain employs TRBV5-1 and TRBJ2-2, with D perhaps assigned TRBD1 or TRBD2 (5 bases each). Written as DNA, the CDR3 is TGCGCCAGCAGAGCCGGGACCGCCAACACCGGGGAGCTGTTTTTT. It codes for CASRAGTANTGELFF. The variable domain in full, completed from reference TRBV5-1 and TRBJ2-2, reads KAGVTQTPRYLIKTRGQQVTLSCSPISGHRSVSWYQQTPGQGLQFLFEYFSETQRNKGNFPGRFSGRQFSNSRSEMNVSTLELGDSALYLCASRAGTANTGELFFGEGSRLTVL.